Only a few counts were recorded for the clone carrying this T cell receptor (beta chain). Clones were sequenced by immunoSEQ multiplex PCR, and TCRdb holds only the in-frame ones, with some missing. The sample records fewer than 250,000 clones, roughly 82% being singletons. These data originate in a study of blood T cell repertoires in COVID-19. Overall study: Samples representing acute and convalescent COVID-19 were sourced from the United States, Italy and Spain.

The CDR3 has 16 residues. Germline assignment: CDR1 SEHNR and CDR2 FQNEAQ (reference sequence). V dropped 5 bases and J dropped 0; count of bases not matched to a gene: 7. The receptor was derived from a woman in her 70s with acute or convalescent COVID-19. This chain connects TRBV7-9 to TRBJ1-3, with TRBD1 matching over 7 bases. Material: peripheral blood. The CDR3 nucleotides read TGTGCCAGCAGCCCCAGGGGGGCTAGCTCTGGAAACACCATATATTTT. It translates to CASSPRGASSGNTIYF.